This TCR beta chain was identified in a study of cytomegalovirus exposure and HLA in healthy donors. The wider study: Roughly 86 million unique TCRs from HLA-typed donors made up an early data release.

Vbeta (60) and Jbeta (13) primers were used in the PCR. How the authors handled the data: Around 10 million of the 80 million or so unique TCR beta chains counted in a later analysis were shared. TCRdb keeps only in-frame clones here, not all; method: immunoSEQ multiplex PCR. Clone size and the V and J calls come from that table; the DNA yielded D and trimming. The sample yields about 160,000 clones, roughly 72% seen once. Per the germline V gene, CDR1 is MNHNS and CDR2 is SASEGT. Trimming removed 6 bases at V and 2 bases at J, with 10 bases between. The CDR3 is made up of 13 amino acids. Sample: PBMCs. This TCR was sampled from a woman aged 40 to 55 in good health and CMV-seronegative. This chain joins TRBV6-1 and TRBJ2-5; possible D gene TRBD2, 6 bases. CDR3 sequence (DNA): TGTGCCAGCAGGTGGGGGGTTCAAGAGACCCAGTACTTC. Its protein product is CASRWGVQETQYF.